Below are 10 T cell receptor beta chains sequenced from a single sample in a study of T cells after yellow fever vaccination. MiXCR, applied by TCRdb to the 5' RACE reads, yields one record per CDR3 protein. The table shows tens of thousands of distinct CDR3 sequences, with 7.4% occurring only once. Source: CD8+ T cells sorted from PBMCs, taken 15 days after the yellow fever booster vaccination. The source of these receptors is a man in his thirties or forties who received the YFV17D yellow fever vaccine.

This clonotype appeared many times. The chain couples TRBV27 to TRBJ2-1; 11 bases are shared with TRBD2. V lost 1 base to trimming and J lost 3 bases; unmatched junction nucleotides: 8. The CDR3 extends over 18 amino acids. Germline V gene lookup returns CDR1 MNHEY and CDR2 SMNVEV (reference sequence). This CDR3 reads CASSLFPLAGGIYNEQFF. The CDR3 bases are TGTGCCAGCAGTTTATTCCCCCTAGCGGGAGGAATCTACAATGAGCAGTTCTTC.

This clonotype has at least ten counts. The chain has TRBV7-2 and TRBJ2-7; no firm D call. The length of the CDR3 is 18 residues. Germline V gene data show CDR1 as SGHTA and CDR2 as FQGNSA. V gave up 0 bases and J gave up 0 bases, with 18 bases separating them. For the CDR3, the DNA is TGTGCCAGCAGCTTAGCGACCGTGGGCAACATCAGCTCCTACGAGCAGTACTTC. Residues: CASSLATVGNISSYEQYF.

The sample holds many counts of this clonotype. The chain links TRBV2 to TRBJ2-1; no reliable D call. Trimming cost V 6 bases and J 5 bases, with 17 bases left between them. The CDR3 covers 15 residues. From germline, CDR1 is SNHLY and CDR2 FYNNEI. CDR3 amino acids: CASRGPEGIHNEQFF. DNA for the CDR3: TGTGCCAGCAGGGGCCCGGAAGGGATCCACAATGAGCAGTTCTTC.

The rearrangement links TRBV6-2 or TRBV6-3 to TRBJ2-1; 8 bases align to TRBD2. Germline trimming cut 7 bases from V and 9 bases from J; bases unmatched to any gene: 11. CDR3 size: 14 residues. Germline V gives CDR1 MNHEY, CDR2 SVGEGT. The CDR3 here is CASNLAGTLGEQFF. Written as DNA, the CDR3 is TGTGCCAGCAATCTAGCGGGTACCCTAGGTGAGCAGTTCTTC.

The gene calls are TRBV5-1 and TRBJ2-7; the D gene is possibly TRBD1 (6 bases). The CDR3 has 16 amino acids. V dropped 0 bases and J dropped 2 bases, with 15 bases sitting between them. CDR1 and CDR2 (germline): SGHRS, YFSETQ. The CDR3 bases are TGCGCCAGCAGCTTGGGTCGGGGCAGGGGCACCTACGAGCAGTACTTC. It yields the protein CASSLGRGRGTYEQYF.

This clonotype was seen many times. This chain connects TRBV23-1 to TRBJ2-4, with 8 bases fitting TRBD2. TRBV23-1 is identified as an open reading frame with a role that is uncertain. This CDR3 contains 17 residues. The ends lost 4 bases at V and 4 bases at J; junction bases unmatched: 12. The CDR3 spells CASSPQIGTGGKNIQYF. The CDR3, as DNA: TGCGCCAGCAGTCCGCAAATTGGGACGGGGGGGAAAAACATTCAGTACTTC.

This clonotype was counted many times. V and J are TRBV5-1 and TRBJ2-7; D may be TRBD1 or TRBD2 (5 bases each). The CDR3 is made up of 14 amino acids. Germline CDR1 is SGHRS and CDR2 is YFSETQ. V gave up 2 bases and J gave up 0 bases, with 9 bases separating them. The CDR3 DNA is TGCGCCAGCAGCTTCGGGGACGACTCCTACGAGCAGTACTTC. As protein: CASSFGDDSYEQYF.

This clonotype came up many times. This chain's CDR3 is CASSYRGTGIEQYF. DNA for the CDR3: TGCGCCAGCAGCTACCGGGGGACAGGGATCGAGCAGTACTTC. This rearrangement joins TRBV5-1 to TRBJ2-7, with 9 positions matching TRBD1. The CDR3 loop spans 14 amino acids. V dropped 3 bases and J dropped 6; count of bases not matched to a gene: 7. Germline V lookup: CDR1 SGHRS, CDR2 YFSETQ. Complete variable domain (other parts from reference TRBV5-1 and TRBJ2-7): KAGVTQTPRYLIKTRGQQVTLSCSPISGHRSVSWYQQTPGQGLQFLFEYFSETQRNKGNFPGRFSGRQFSNSRSEMNVSTLELGDSALYLCASSYRGTGIEQYFGPGTRLTVT.

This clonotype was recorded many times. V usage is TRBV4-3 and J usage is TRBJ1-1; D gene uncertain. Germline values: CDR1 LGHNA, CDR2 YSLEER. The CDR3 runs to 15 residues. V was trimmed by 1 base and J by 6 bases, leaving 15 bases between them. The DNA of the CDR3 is TGCGCCAGCAGCCAAGCCACGACTGCCAGCTCTGAAGCTTTCTTT. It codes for CASSQATTASSEAFF.

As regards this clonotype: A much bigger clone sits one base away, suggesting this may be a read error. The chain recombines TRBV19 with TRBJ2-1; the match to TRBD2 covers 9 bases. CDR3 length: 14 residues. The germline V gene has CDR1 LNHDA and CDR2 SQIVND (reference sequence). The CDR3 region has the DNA TGTGACACCGCGCGGGAGGGCCTCTACAATGAGCAGTTCTTC. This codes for CDTAREGLYNEQFF.